Listed here are 17 T cell receptor beta chains from one sample, sequenced in a study of regulatory T cells in long-lasting Graves disease. Construction of TCR beta libraries relied on iRepertoire HTBI primers and on Arm-PCR targeting CDR3 regions. TCRdb called the multiplex PCR reads again in MiXCR, with one record for every CDR3 protein. The sample has about 460,000 distinct CDR3 sequences; approximately 23% are singletons. Time point: persistent/refractory GD, antithyroid drugs over 5 years with positive TRAb. RNA extracted from PBMCs served as the sequencing template. Sequenced material: peripheral blood mononuclear cells (PBMCs), taken when the disease was refractory, from a patient treated with antithyroid drugs. These receptors all stem from a female donor with Graves disease.

This clonotype was recorded at least ten times. The rearrangement links TRBV20-1 to TRBJ2-5; D uncertain. The CDR3 has 12 amino acids. Germline V lookup: CDR1 DFQATT, CDR2 SNEGSKA (reference sequence). Trimming left V 1 base short and J 5 bases short, with 8 bases between. CDR3 residues: CSARVLMETQYF. CDR3 DNA: TGCAGTGCTAGAGTCCTAATGGAGACCCAGTACTTC.

V gene TRBV11-3 combines with J gene TRBJ1-1; D is undetermined. Germline CDR1 SGHNT, CDR2 YENEEA. Trimming shortened V by 5 bases and J by 5 bases, and 9 bases separated the two germline ends. There are 12 residues in the CDR3. This chain's CDR3 is CASSQARTEAFF. Here the CDR3 DNA reads TGTGCCAGCAGCCAGGCGCGAACTGAAGCTTTCTTT.

This clonotype was observed many times. The rearrangement uses TRBV28 and TRBJ2-2, with 8 bases fitting TRBD2. V was pared by 3 bases and J by 3 bases, with 6 bases of the junction left unmatched. Germline V CDR1 and CDR2: MDHEN, SYDVKM. The CDR3 is 16 residues long. Written as DNA, the CDR3 is TGTGCCAGCAGTTTCTGGCCGCGGGGGGACACCGGGGAGCTGTTTTTT. This gives the protein CASSFWPRGDTGELFF.

This clonotype appeared a few times. The CDR3 nucleotides read TGCAGCGTTGTAAATACAGGGGCAAGCGAGCAGTACTTC. Protein sequence: CSVVNTGASEQYF. The V call is TRBV29-1, the J call TRBJ2-7, with 7 bases matching TRBD1. This CDR3 comprises 13 residues. Germline trimming cut 4 bases from V and 6 bases from J; bases unmatched to any gene: 9. Germline V CDR1 and CDR2: SQVTM, ANQGSEA.

This clonotype was counted ten times or more. The chain links TRBV20-1 to TRBJ1-6; 9 nucleotides align to TRBD1. This CDR3 is 19 amino acids long. Germline assignment: CDR1 DFQATT and CDR2 SNEGSKA (reference sequence). V was clipped by 0 bases and J by 2 bases; unmatched bases: 11. The CDR3 region is CSARDPSGTGKAYNSPLHF. DNA of the CDR3: TGCAGTGCTAGAGATCCCAGCGGGACAGGGAAAGCCTATAATTCACCCCTCCACTTT.

In the case of this clonotype: A much larger clone lies one base from this, so it may be a read error. This chain connects TRBV12-3 or TRBV12-4 to TRBJ1-4; 7 bases fit TRBD1. The V gene end was trimmed by 5 bases and the J gene end by 5 bases; junction bases not matched to a gene: 8. The CDR3 has 15 amino acids. CDR3 coding DNA: TGTGCCAGCAGTGACAGCAGGGGGAGGAATGAAAAACTGTTTTTT. Translated, it gives CASSDSRGRNEKLFF.

This clonotype was detected only a few times. The chain links TRBV20-1 to TRBJ2-5; 7 positions agree with TRBD2. The CDR3 covers 14 residues. Germline assignment: CDR1 DFQATT and CDR2 SNEGSKA (reference sequence). In nucleotides, the CDR3 is TGCAGCATACTAGGCGGGGGTACGCAAGAGACCCAGTACTTC. Translated: CSILGGGTQETQYF.

There are many counts of this clonotype. V usage is TRBV6-1 and J usage is TRBJ1-5; weak D call: TRBD1 (6 bases). The CDR3 extends over 13 amino acids. V was shortened by 7 bases and J by 3 bases, with 10 bases between the two germline ends. Germline-derived CDR1 and CDR2 are MNHNS and SASEGT. CDR3 in amino acids: CASKGVDNQPQHF. The CDR3 DNA reads as TGTGCCAGCAAGGGGGTGGACAATCAGCCCCAGCATTTT.

V usage is TRBV28 and J usage is TRBJ2-1; D gene ambiguous. Between the trimmed V and J ends, which lost 4 bases and 7 bases, there was a span of 11 bases. Per the germline V gene, CDR1 is MDHEN and CDR2 is SYDVKM. CDR3 length equals 13 residues. The CDR3 nucleotides read TGTGCCAGCAGTTCGAACTCTGGGAATGAGCAGTTCTTC. Translated, it gives CASSSNSGNEQFF.

This clonotype was picked up a small number of times. V is TRBV7-3 and J is TRBJ2-1, with 7 bases that match TRBD2. The CDR3 length is 12 residues. CDR1 SGHTA and CDR2 FQGTGA come from the germline V gene. Trimming removed 5 bases from V and 10 bases from J; junction bases left unmatched: 5. This CDR3 reads CASSPSGGEQFF. The CDR3 region has the DNA TGTGCCAGCAGCCCCTCGGGGGGAGAGCAGTTCTTC. Combining the CDR3 with reference TRBV7-3 and TRBJ2-1 gives the whole variable domain GAGVSQTPSNKVTEKGKYVELRCDPISGHTALYWYRQSLGQGPEFLIYFQGTGAADDSGLPNDRFFAVRPEGSVSTLKIQRTERGDSAVYLCASSPSGGEQFFGPGTRLTVL.

The chain carries TRBV7-8 and TRBJ2-7; 8 nucleotides agree with TRBD2. This CDR3 is 14 amino acids long. Trimming removed 4 bases from V and 5 bases from J; junction bases left unmatched: 7. Germline V lookup: CDR1 SGHVS, CDR2 FQNEAQ. CDR3 region: CASSSTRGGNEQYF. The CDR3, as DNA: TGTGCCAGCAGCTCAACACGGGGGGGGAACGAGCAGTACTTC.

This CDR3 is CASGGLGRDTEAFF. The DNA of the CDR3 is TGTGCCAGCGGGGGATTGGGAAGGGACACTGAAGCTTTCTTT. The rearrangement links TRBV2 to TRBJ1-1; perhaps TRBD1 as D (5 bases). V was cut by 8 bases and J by 3 bases, with 16 bases left in between. CDR1 is SNHLY, CDR2 FYNNEI, per germline. The CDR3 is made up of 14 amino acids. The full variable domain, its missing parts supplied by reference TRBV2 and TRBJ1-1, is EPEVTQTPSHQVTQMGQEVILRCVPISNHLYFYWYRQILGQKVEFLVSFYNNEISEKSEIFDDQFSVERPDGSNFTLKIRSTKLEDSAMYFCASGGLGRDTEAFFGQGTRLTVV.

The table lists this clonotype with many counts. The chain uses TRBV6-1 and TRBJ2-4, with TRBD1 identical over 12 bases. V shed 5 bases and J 6 bases; nucleotides not matched to a gene: 14. Germline CDR1 MNHNS, CDR2 SASEGT. The CDR3 spans 18 residues. The CDR3 DNA is TGTGCCAGCAGTCCCATGGAACCGGGACAGGGGGCGGGAAACATTCAGTACTTC. It yields the protein CASSPMEPGQGAGNIQYF.

This clonotype was seen many times. V usage is TRBV28 and J usage is TRBJ1-1; D remains unclear. Germline V gene lookup returns CDR1 MDHEN and CDR2 SYDVKM. This CDR3 is built from 15 residues. Trimming stripped 2 bases from V and 2 bases from J, with 12 bases between. The CDR3 DNA reads as TGTGCCAGCAGTTTAGAGGCGGAGATTAACACTGAAGCTTTCTTT. It codes for CASSLEAEINTEAFF.

The chain joins TRBV7-8 to TRBJ1-3; 8 bases map to TRBD1. Looked up from germline, CDR1 is SGHVS and CDR2 is FQNEAQ. This CDR3 has 16 residues. J was trimmed by 6 bases and V by 4 bases; bases with no gene match: 11. CDR3 sequence reads: CASSSRGRGLVNTIYF. The CDR3 DNA reads TGTGCCAGCAGCTCCCGTGGCAGGGGGCTGGTAAACACCATATATTTT.

In this sample, this clonotype turned up many times. The genes are TRBV12-3 or TRBV12-4 and TRBJ1-4; no definite D call. Between the trimmed V and J ends, which lost 5 bases and 6 bases, there was a span of 16 bases. The CDR3 totals 15 residues. As DNA, the CDR3 is TGTGCCAGCAGTCAAAGCCCGAACGGGCATGAAAAACTGTTTTTT. Translation gives CASSQSPNGHEKLFF.

The chain is built from TRBV19 and TRBJ1-1; D not resolved. Germline-derived CDR1 and CDR2 are LNHDA and SQIVND (reference sequence). Deletions cut 10 bases from V and 3 bases from J, with 15 bases between. The CDR3 covers 13 residues. The CDR3 DNA reads as TGTGCCACGCAACCTAACACAGACACTGAAGCTTTCTTT. This gives the protein CATQPNTDTEAFF.